This T cell receptor (beta chain) was identified during a study of blood T cell repertoires in COVID-19. Across the study: Donors in the United States, Italy and Spain gave samples during acute or convalescent COVID-19.

Original processing notes: Amplification of reference gene primers was used by the study to estimate nucleated cell counts. The method was immunoSEQ multiplex PCR; TCRdb's version includes in-frame clones alone and lacks a portion of them. V, J and clone size were drawn from that table, and D and trimming were deduced from the DNA. Of approximately 44,000 clones in the sample, 86% were seen once. The CDR3 is 15 amino acids. V was trimmed by 3 bases and J by 0 bases, leaving 12 bases between them. Germline-derived CDR1 and CDR2 are SGDLS and YYNGEE. This TCR came from a man aged 60 to 69 with active COVID-19. The J gene is TRBJ1-1, the V gene TRBV9; D perhaps matches TRBD1 (6 bases). The sequenced sample was peripheral blood. CDR3 residues: CASSESYRVNTEAFF. CDR3 bases: TGTGCCAGCAGCGAGTCCTACAGGGTGAACACTGAAGCTTTCTTT.